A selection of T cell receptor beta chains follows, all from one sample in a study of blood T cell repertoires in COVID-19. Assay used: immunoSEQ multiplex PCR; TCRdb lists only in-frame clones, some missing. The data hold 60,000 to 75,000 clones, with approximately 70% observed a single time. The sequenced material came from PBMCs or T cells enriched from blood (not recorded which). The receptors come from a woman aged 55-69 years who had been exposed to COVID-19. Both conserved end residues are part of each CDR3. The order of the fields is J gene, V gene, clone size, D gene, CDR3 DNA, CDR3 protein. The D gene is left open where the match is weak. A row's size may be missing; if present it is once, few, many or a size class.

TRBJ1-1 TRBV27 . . TGTGCCAGCAGTATACAGGGAGGGACGACTGAAGCTTTCTTT CASSIQGGTTEAFF
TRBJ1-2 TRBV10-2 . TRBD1 TGCGCCAGCACCTTAACAGGGGGCGGGTATGGCTACACCTTC CASTLTGGGYGYTF
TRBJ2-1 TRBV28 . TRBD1 TGTGCCAGCAGTTCTCTCGGACAGGGGGCTTCGTATGAGCAGTTCTTC CASSSLGQGASYEQFF
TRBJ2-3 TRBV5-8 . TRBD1 TGTGCCAGCAGCTCTGGACAGGGGGCTGGAGATACGCAGTATTTT CASSSGQGAGDTQYF
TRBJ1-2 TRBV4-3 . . TGCGCCAGCAGCCAAGAAGGGGGGGGAGCTAACTATGGCTACACCTTC CASSQEGGGANYGYTF
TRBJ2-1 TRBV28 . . TGTGCCAGCAGTTTTTTGGGAGTGGGGGAGCAGTTCTTC CASSFLGVGEQFF
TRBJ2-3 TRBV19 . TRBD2 TGTGCCAGTAGTATCATAGCGGGAGTTCGGACAGATACGCAGTATTTT CASSIIAGVRTDTQYF
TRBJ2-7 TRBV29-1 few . TGCAGCGCACAATCACCGGGCGAGCAGTACTTC CSAQSPGEQYF
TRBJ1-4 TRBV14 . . TGTGCCAGCAGCCTGGACTTTTCTGAAAAACTGTTTTTT CASSLDFSEKLFF
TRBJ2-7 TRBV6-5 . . TGTGCCAGCAGTATGCTTACAGGTTACGAGCAGTACTTC CASSMLTGYEQYF
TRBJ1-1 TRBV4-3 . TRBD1 TGCGCCAGCAGCCCTGGGACAGGGGAGACTGAAGCTTTCTTT CASSPGTGETEAFF
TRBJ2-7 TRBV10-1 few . TGCGCCAGCAGTGACTACTACGAGCAGTACTTC CASSDYYEQYF
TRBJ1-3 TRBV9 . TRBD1 TGTGCCAGCAGCGCCTCGGGACAGCACTCTGGAAACACCATATATTTT CASSASGQHSGNTIYF
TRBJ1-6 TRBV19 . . TGTGCCATAACCGAGGACAAGACCTCCTATAATTCACCCCTCCACTTT CAITEDKTSYNSPLHF